This record looks at one TCR beta chain sequence and its context. These data originate in a study of T cells after yellow fever vaccination. Turning to the study itself: It was SMART-Seq v4 Ultra Low Input that prepared the fractions with low cell numbers.

Using its own MiXCR run on the 5' RACE reads, TCRdb lists one record per CDR3 protein. The repertoire holds 250,000 to 300,000 distinct CDR3 sequences, with around 4.9% as singletons. Germline lookup yields CDR1 MNHNY and CDR2 SVGAGI (reference sequence). The CDR3 sequence is 13 residues long. V lost 6 bases, J lost 13 bases, and 16 bases lay in between. V is TRBV6-6 and J is TRBJ1-6; D possibly corresponds to TRBD1 (5 bases). The sequence was obtained from a man younger than 35 who received the YFV17D yellow fever vaccine. The material was CD4+ T cells sorted from PBMCs, obtained on the day of the yellow fever booster vaccination. CDR3 residues: CASRRLTDIPLHF. Here the CDR3 DNA reads TGTGCCAGCAGGCGATTGACAGATATCCCCCTCCACTTT.